One sample yielded the 31 T cell receptor beta chains listed below, sequenced in a study of T cell repertoires in cytomegalovirus infection (dated by TCRdb to the late 2010s). Sample treatment or condition, as interpreted from the label and publication: in vitro stimulation with specific CMV peptide epitopes to enrich CMV-specific T cells. Instrument used: Illumina HiSeq 1500. Clones were called with MiXCR by TCRdb after fastp trimmed the public reads at Q25, and only in-frame beta chains were retained. Every entry covers one CDR3 protein and lists the most common genes and DNA from its rows. The sample table holds over 55,000 distinct CDR3 sequences, of which around 21% were seen once. Over 60% of the sample goes to the ten largest clones. Antigen specificity for these receptors is unknown. The sample here was CD8+ T cells from cultured PBMCs, taken from culture after CMV antigen stimulation. Source of these receptors: a human donor in good health (CMV status not recorded). Some clones in this sample may be carry-over from other donors' samples.

The rearrangement links TRBV10-3 to TRBJ1-5, with 11 nucleotides matching TRBD1. With 2 bases clipped from V and 7 bases from J, the junction kept 4 bases outside the gene matches. Per the germline V gene, CDR1 is ENHRY and CDR2 is SYGVKD. The length of the CDR3 is 15 residues. The CDR3 coding sequence is TGTGCCATCAGTGAGGGACAGGGGGCTGAGCAGCCCCAGCATTTT. As protein: CAISEGQGAEQPQHF.

This clonotype was counted many times. CDR3 DNA: TGTGCCAGCAGTGAAGAGGGTAGCTCCTACAATGAGCAGTTCTTC. The encoded protein is CASSEEGSSYNEQFF. The V call is TRBV6-4, the J call TRBJ2-1, with a possible D match to TRBD2 (5 bases). Germline lookup yields CDR1 MRHNA and CDR2 SNTAGT. V was pared by 3 bases and J by 0 bases, with 9 bases between. The CDR3 consists of 15 residues.

This clonotype was counted a few times. The rearrangement links TRBV11-2 to TRBJ1-2; D not resolved. Germline V gene data show CDR1 as SGHAT and CDR2 as FQNNGV. CDR3 size: 10 residues. Trimming cost V 6 bases and J 8 bases, with 7 bases left between them. CDR3 in DNA: TGTGCCAGCAGTTCATTAGGCTACACCTTC. Its protein product is CASSSLGYTF. The whole variable domain, remainder taken from reference TRBV11-2 and TRBJ1-2, is EAGVAQSPRYKIIEKRQSVAFWCNPISGHATLYWYQQILGQGPKLLIQFQNNGVVDDSQLPKDRFSAERLKGVDSTLKIQPAKLEDSAVYLCASSSLGYTFGSGTRLTVV.

This clonotype turned up a few times. J is TRBJ1-5 and V is TRBV12-3 or TRBV12-4; D not certain. The CDR3 totals 12 residues. Trimming cost V 3 bases and J 9 bases, with 9 bases left between them. The CDR3 reads CASSFLSWPQHF. Written as DNA, the CDR3 is TGTGCCAGCAGTTTCCTCTCGTGGCCCCAGCATTTT.

The table lists this clonotype with a few counts. This chain links TRBV4-3 with TRBJ2-7, with 11 bases lining up with TRBD2. The CDR3 contains 15 residues. The V segment lost 1 base and the J segment 3 bases; nucleotides outside the gene matches: 2. Germline values: CDR1 LGHNA, CDR2 YSLEER. CDR3 sequence reads: CASSQGTSGGYEQYF. DNA for the CDR3: TGCGCCAGCAGCCAAGGTACTAGCGGGGGCTACGAGCAGTACTTC.

V and J are TRBV7-9 and TRBJ1-4; D not resolved. V lost 4 bases, J lost 6 bases, and 15 bases lay in between. The CDR3 is 15 amino acids. Germline CDR1 SEHNR, CDR2 FQNEAQ (reference sequence). The CDR3 spells CASSSTTPEDEKLFF. CDR3 nucleotides: TGTGCCAGCAGCTCGACGACCCCTGAAGATGAAAAACTGTTTTTT.

The sample holds a few counts of this clonotype. The genes are TRBV11-2 and TRBJ2-3; 7 bases match TRBD2. Germline V gene data show CDR1 as SGHAT and CDR2 as FQNNGV. The CDR3 contains 17 residues. Trimming cost V 3 bases and J 1 base; bases outside gene matches: 10. The CDR3 nucleotides are TGTGCCAGCAGCTTCCCCCGGGGGGTTGGTGGCACAGATACGCAGTATTTT. Encoded protein: CASSFPRGVGGTDTQYF.

Only a few counts were recorded for this clonotype. The chain uses TRBV5-6 and TRBJ2-7; D might be TRBD1 or TRBD2, each matching 6 bases. V shed 1 base and J shed 1 base, with 12 bases lying between them. The CDR3 consists of 15 residues. Germline V lookup: CDR1 SGHDT, CDR2 YYEEEE. The CDR3 nucleotides are TGTGCCAGCAGCTTGAGTGGGGGGCCGTCCTACGAGCAGTACTTC. Protein: CASSLSGGPSYEQYF.

This chain uses TRBV7-8 with TRBJ1-2; the D gene is possibly TRBD1 (6 bases). Trimming left V 4 bases short and J 4 bases short, with 16 bases between. CDR3 size: 15 residues. Germline V CDR1 and CDR2: SGHVS, FQNEAQ. The CDR3 protein is CASSSQGNSRYGYTF. The CDR3 region has the DNA TGTGCCAGCAGCTCCCAGGGGAATTCTCGCTATGGCTACACCTTC.

This clonotype was counted only a few times. The V and J genes are TRBV6-5 and TRBJ1-5, with 8 bases identical to TRBD1. Germline trimming cut 0 bases from V and 7 bases from J; bases unmatched to any gene: 5. The germline CDR1 and CDR2 sequences are MNHEY and SVGAGI. The CDR3 has 15 residues. For the CDR3, the DNA is TGTGCCAGCAGTTACTCCCAGGGGGCACGGCAGCCCCAGCATTTT. Its translation is CASSYSQGARQPQHF.

The genes are TRBV7-9 and TRBJ2-1; 7 positions agree with TRBD1. V dropped 6 bases and J dropped 1; count of bases not matched to a gene: 3. The CDR3 has 14 residues. CDR1 and CDR2 (germline): SEHNR, FQNEAQ (reference sequence). CDR3 protein: CASRTGVSYNEQFF. The CDR3 DNA reads as TGTGCCAGCAGAACAGGGGTTTCCTACAATGAGCAGTTCTTC.

This clonotype has just a few counts. The chain recombines TRBV7-2 with TRBJ1-2; D possibly corresponds to TRBD1 (5 bases). V lost 5 bases to trimming and J lost 0 bases, with 22 bases between them. Germline CDR1 reads SGHTA; CDR2 reads FQGNSA. The CDR3 covers 18 residues. This CDR3 reads CASSPQAPGYRSNYGYTF. The CDR3 DNA sequence: TGTGCCAGCAGCCCCCAAGCCCCAGGGTATCGATCTAACTATGGCTACACCTTC. Variable domain in full (rest from reference TRBV7-2 and TRBJ1-2): GAGVSQSPSNKVTEKGKDVELRCDPISGHTALYWYRQSLGQGLEFLIYFQGNSAPDKSGLPSDRFSAERTGGSVSTLTIQRTQQEDSAVYLCASSPQAPGYRSNYGYTFGSGTRLTVV.

This clonotype was picked up a small number of times. The V and J genes are TRBV3-1 and TRBJ1-5; no clear D gene. Trimming removed 0 bases from V and 6 bases from J, with 12 bases in between. The CDR3 consists of 15 residues. Germline loops: CDR1 LGHDT, CDR2 YNNKEL (reference sequence). In DNA, the CDR3 is TGTGCCAGCAGCCAAGATCGGCCTTTTATTCAGCCCCAGCATTTT. It encodes CASSQDRPFIQPQHF.

This clonotype was observed a handful of times. The V and J genes are TRBV12-3 or TRBV12-4 and TRBJ1-5, with D hard to call. With 4 bases removed from V and 0 bases from J, the gap between germline ends came to 10 bases. This CDR3 comprises 15 residues. CDR3 nucleotide sequence: TGTGCCAGCAGTTCCATGACTGATAGCAATCAGCCCCAGCATTTT. Protein sequence: CASSSMTDSNQPQHF.

Only a few counts were recorded for this clonotype. The chain recombines TRBV28 with TRBJ2-7; a possible D gene is TRBD2 (5 bases). From germline, CDR1 is MDHEN and CDR2 SYDVKM. With 6 bases removed from V and 3 bases from J, the gap between germline ends came to 21 bases. There are 16 residues in the CDR3. CDR3 nucleotides: TGTGCCAGCAGCCTCGTGGGTCGGCAGGAGGACTACGAGCAGTACTTC. Protein sequence: CASSLVGRQEDYEQYF.

This clonotype appeared a few times. This rearrangement joins TRBV7-9 to TRBJ1-5; maybe TRBD1 (6 bases). The CDR3 covers 14 residues. The V end was cut by 4 bases, the J end by 4 bases, with 11 bases between. CDR1 is SEHNR, CDR2 FQNEAQ, per germline (reference sequence). This CDR3 is CASSSQGMNQPQHF. DNA of the CDR3: TGTGCCAGCAGCTCCCAGGGGATGAATCAGCCCCAGCATTTT.

V usage is TRBV6-2 or TRBV6-3 and J usage is TRBJ1-1; weak D call: TRBD1 (6 bases). CDR1 is MNHEY and CDR2 is SVGEGT in the germline V gene. There are 14 residues in the CDR3. For the CDR3, the DNA is TGTGAAAGCAGTCCCGGGACAAGGAACACTGAAGCTTTCTTT. It yields the protein CESSPGTRNTEAFF.

This clonotype was observed a handful of times. The CDR3 nucleotides read TGTGCCAGCAGTTTAACTCAGGGGTACACAGATACGCAGTATTTT. Its protein is CASSLTQGYTDTQYF. This chain connects TRBV27 to TRBJ2-3, with D perhaps TRBD1 (6 bases). The ends were cut back, 2 bases at V and 2 bases at J, with 11 bases in the middle. Germline CDR1 is MNHEY and CDR2 is SMNVEV (reference sequence). This CDR3 spans 15 amino acids.

This clonotype was found many times. The rearrangement uses TRBV19 and TRBJ1-3; the D is unclear. The V end was cut by 1 base, the J end by 0 bases, with 7 bases between. Germline CDR1 is LNHDA and CDR2 is SQIVND (reference sequence). The CDR3 is made up of 15 amino acids. The DNA of the CDR3 is TGTGCCAGTAGTATAGGCCCGTCCTCTGGAAACACCATATATTTT. It translates to CASSIGPSSGNTIYF.

The table lists this clonotype with a few counts. This rearrangement joins TRBV5-4 to TRBJ2-3; D call uncertain. Germline lookup yields CDR1 SGHNT and CDR2 YYREEE (reference sequence). This CDR3 region has 12 residues. V dropped 2 bases and J dropped 4 bases, with 5 bases sitting between them. Here the CDR3 DNA reads TGTGCCAGCAGCTTAGTCGCAGATACGCAGTATTTT. It encodes CASSLVADTQYF.

V gene TRBV7-8 combines with J gene TRBJ2-1, with 9 bases fitting TRBD1. V shed 6 bases and J 5 bases; nucleotides not matched to a gene: 20. CDR1 is SGHVS and CDR2 is FQNEAQ in the germline V gene. This CDR3 has 19 amino acids. The CDR3 DNA reads as TGTGCCAGCAGGCCTCACCTTCCCGGGACAGGGATACTGGACAATGAGCAGTTCTTC. Translation gives CASRPHLPGTGILDNEQFF.

The CDR3 bases are TGTGCCAGCAGCTTAAACCTAGCGGGGGAAGGAGATACGCAGTATTTT. This codes for CASSLNLAGEGDTQYF. This rearrangement joins TRBV7-2 to TRBJ2-3; 10 nucleotides match TRBD2. This CDR3 is built from 16 residues. V shed 2 bases and J 5 bases; nucleotides not matched to a gene: 7. Germline lookup yields CDR1 SGHTA and CDR2 FQGNSA.

The chain joins TRBV7-3 to TRBJ1-2, with D possibly TRBD1 on 6 matching bases. CDR1 is SGHTA, CDR2 FQGTGA, per germline. The ends were cut back, 1 base at V and 6 bases at J, with 12 bases in the middle. This CDR3 has 14 amino acids. The CDR3 coding sequence is TGTGCCAGCAGCTTAAATCCAGGGGATCATGGCTACACCTTC. It translates to CASSLNPGDHGYTF. Complete variable domain (other parts from reference TRBV7-3 and TRBJ1-2): GAGVSQTPSNKVTEKGKYVELRCDPISGHTALYWYRQSLGQGPEFLIYFQGTGAADDSGLPNDRFFAVRPEGSVSTLKIQRTERGDSAVYLCASSLNPGDHGYTFGSGTRLTVV.

The chain recombines TRBV4-1 with TRBJ2-5; TRBD2 matches at 8 bases. CDR1 and CDR2 (germline): MGHRA, YSYEKL. J gave up 5 bases and V 3 bases, and 8 bases lay outside the gene matches. The CDR3 sequence is 15 residues long. CDR3 region: CASSHPRGAGETQYF. The CDR3 bases are TGCGCCAGCAGCCACCCGCGGGGGGCCGGGGAGACCCAGTACTTC.

The chain carries TRBV4-1 and TRBJ2-7; the match to TRBD1 covers 10 bases. The CDR3 covers 16 residues. CDR1 is MGHRA and CDR2 is YSYEKL in the germline V gene. The ends lost 4 bases at V and 5 bases at J; junction bases unmatched: 11. The CDR3 bases are TGCGCCAGCAGCCCCCAGGGCGACAGGGGGCGCGACGAGCAGTACTTC. This codes for CASSPQGDRGRDEQYF.

This chain uses TRBV7-2 with TRBJ2-1, with 11 bases identical to TRBD2. V was clipped by 1 base and J by 3 bases; unmatched bases: 2. The CDR3 has 16 residues. Germline V gives CDR1 SGHTA, CDR2 FQGNSA. CDR3 in amino acids: CASSLGSGGDYNEQFF. The CDR3 DNA is TGTGCCAGCAGCTTAGGTAGCGGGGGGGACTACAATGAGCAGTTCTTC.

This clonotype was counted once. The rearrangement joins TRBV6-2 or TRBV6-3 to TRBJ1-5, with 8 bases matching TRBD1. The junction had 4 bases not matched to a gene; V was cut back by 8 bases and J by 7 bases. CDR1 and CDR2 (germline): MNHEY, SVGEGT. CDR3 size: 12 residues. The CDR3 nucleotides are TGTGCCAGCGCAGGGGGCGCGCAGCCCCAGCATTTT. Amino acids: CASAGGAQPQHF.

This clonotype was seen more than once but under ten times. The chain links TRBV7-9 to TRBJ2-1; 7 bases align to TRBD2. The junction had 9 bases not matched to a gene; V was cut back by 5 bases and J by 2 bases. Germline CDR1 and CDR2: SEHNR and FQNEAQ (reference sequence). The CDR3 loop spans 16 amino acids. The CDR3: CASSPLDGGTYNEQFF. In DNA form, the CDR3 reads TGTGCCAGCAGCCCCTTAGACGGGGGGACCTACAATGAGCAGTTCTTC.

This clonotype appeared many times. V gene TRBV6-2 or TRBV6-3 combines with J gene TRBJ2-1; a possible D gene is TRBD2 (6 bases). Looked up from germline, CDR1 is MNHEY and CDR2 is SVGEGT. The CDR3 is 16 amino acids. The V end lost 2 bases, the J end lost 0 bases, and 11 bases lay between the germline ends. CDR3 nucleotide sequence: TGTGCCAGCAGTTACGCGGGACCGAGCTCCTACAATGAGCAGTTCTTC. Protein sequence: CASSYAGPSSYNEQFF.

J is TRBJ2-7 and V is TRBV7-2; perhaps TRBD2 as D (6 bases). The V end was cut by 5 bases, the J end by 1 base, with 24 bases between. The CDR3 covers 18 residues. Germline V gives CDR1 SGHTA, CDR2 FQGNSA. Here the CDR3 DNA reads TGTGCCAGCAGCCGAATAAACCCTCTGCGGGGTGGATCCTACGAGCAGTACTTC. It yields the protein CASSRINPLRGGSYEQYF. The complete variable domain, with remaining parts taken from reference TRBV7-2 and TRBJ2-7, reads GAGVSQSPSNKVTEKGKDVELRCDPISGHTALYWYRQSLGQGLEFLIYFQGNSAPDKSGLPSDRFSAERTGGSVSTLTIQRTQQEDSAVYLCASSRINPLRGGSYEQYFGPGTRLTVT.

The V gene is TRBV4-2, the J gene TRBJ1-5; tentative D call: TRBD1 (5 bases). V shed 0 bases and J shed 1 base, with 13 bases lying between them. Looked up from germline, CDR1 is LGHNA and CDR2 is YNFKEQ. This CDR3 has 17 amino acids. Written as DNA, the CDR3 is TGTGCCAGCAGCCAAGATGGAGGCGAGGGGAGCAATCAGCCCCAGCATTTT. This encodes CASSQDGGEGSNQPQHF.